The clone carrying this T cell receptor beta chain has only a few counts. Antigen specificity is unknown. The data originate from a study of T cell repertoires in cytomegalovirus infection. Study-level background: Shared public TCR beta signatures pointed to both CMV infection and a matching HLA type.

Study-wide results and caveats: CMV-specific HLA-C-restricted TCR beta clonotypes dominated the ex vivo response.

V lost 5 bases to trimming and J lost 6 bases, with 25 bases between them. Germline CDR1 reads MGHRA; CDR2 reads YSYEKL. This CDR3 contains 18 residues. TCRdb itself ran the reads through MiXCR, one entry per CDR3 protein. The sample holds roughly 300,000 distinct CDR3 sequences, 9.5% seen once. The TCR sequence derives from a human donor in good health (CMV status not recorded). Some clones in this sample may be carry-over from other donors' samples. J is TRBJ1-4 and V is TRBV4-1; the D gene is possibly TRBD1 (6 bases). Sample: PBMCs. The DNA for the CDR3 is TGCGCCAGCAGCTTCCGACCCGGCGGACAGCGGGGGGATGAAAAACTGTTTTTT. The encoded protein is CASSFRPGGQRGDEKLFF.